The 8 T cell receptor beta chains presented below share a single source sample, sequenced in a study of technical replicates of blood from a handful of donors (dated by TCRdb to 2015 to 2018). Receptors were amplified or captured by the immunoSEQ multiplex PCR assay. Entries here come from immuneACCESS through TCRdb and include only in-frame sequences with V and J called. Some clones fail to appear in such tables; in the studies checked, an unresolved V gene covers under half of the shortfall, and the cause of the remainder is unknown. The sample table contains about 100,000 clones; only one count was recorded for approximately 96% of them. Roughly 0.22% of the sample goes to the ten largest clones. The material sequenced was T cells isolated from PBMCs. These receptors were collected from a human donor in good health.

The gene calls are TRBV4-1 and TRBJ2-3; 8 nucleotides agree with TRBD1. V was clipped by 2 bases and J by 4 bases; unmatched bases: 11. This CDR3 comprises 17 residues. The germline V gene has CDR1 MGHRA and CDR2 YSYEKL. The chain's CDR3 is CASSQPGRDRNPDTQYF. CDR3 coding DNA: TGCGCCAGCAGCCAACCCGGAAGGGACAGGAATCCAGATACGCAGTATTTT.

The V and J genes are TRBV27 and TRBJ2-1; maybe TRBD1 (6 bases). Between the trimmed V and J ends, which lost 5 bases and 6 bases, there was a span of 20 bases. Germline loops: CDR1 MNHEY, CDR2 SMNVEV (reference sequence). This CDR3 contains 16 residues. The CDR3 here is CASSATGIWGINEQFF. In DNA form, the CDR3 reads TGTGCCAGCAGTGCCACAGGGATATGGGGCATCAATGAGCAGTTCTTC.

In nucleotides, the CDR3 is TGCGCCAGCAGCTCGGGACTAGTTGATACAGATACGCAGTATTTT. As protein: CASSSGLVDTDTQYF. V usage is TRBV5-1 and J usage is TRBJ2-3; 8 bases are shared with TRBD2. Germline V gives CDR1 SGHRS, CDR2 YFSETQ. The V and J ends lost 3 bases and 3 bases, in that order; junction bases with no gene match: 6. The CDR3 loop spans 15 amino acids.

DNA of the CDR3: TGCGCCAGCAGCACACGGACAGGGGAAGATGAGCAGTTCTTC. This translates into CASSTRTGEDEQFF. The rearrangement uses TRBV5-1 and TRBJ2-1, with 9 bases matching TRBD1. The germline CDR1 and CDR2 sequences are SGHRS and YFSETQ. The V segment lost 4 bases and the J segment 8 bases; nucleotides outside the gene matches: 7. This CDR3 region has 14 residues.

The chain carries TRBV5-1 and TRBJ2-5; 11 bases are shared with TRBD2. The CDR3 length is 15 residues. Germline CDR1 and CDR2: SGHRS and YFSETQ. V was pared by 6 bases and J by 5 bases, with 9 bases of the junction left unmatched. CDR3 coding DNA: TGCGCCAGCACCGTTAGCGGGAGGGCCGGGGAGACCCAGTACTTC. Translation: CASTVSGRAGETQYF.

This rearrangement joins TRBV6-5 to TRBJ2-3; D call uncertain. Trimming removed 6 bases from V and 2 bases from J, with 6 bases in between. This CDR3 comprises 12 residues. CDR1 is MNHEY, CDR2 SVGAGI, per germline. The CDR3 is CASRSTTDTQYF. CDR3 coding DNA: TGTGCCAGCAGATCTACCACAGATACGCAGTATTTT.

DNA of the CDR3: TGTGCCAGCAGCTTGGATCAGGGGTTGAGGTCCAATGACGACCATGGCTACACCTTC. Translating gives CASSLDQGLRSNDDHGYTF. J is TRBJ1-2 and V is TRBV5-4; maybe TRBD1 (6 bases). Germline lookup yields CDR1 SGHNT and CDR2 YYREEE (reference sequence). This CDR3 is 19 amino acids long. Trimming removed 0 bases from V and 6 bases from J, with 27 bases in between. The entire variable domain, with the rest obtained from reference TRBV5-4 and TRBJ1-2, is as follows: ETGVTQSPTHLIKTRGQQVTLRCSSQSGHNTVSWYQQALGQGPQFIFQYYREEENGRGNFPPRFSGLQFPNYSSELNVNALELDDSALYLCASSLDQGLRSNDDHGYTFGSGTRLTVV.

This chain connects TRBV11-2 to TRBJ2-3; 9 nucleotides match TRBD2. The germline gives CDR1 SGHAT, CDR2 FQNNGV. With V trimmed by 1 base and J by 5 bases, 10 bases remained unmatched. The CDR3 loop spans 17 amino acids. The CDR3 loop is CASSLVPAGGPGDTQYF. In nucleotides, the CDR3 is TGTGCCAGCAGCTTAGTGCCAGCGGGAGGCCCAGGAGATACGCAGTATTTT.